Here is one T cell receptor (beta chain) with its context. Germline loops: CDR1 KGHSH, CDR2 LQKENI. Trimming took off 4 bases at V and 5 bases at J, with 15 bases between the two ends. The length of the CDR3 is 15 residues. The data are from a study of cytomegalovirus exposure and HLA in healthy donors. TCRdb's copy holds only in-frame clones and misses some; the assay was immunoSEQ multiplex PCR. This table has some 80,000 clones, 90% to 96% appearing once. This receptor was taken from a young man in good health and CMV-seropositive. Sample: PBMCs. J is TRBJ2-1 and V is TRBV18; no firm D call. CDR3 sequence (DNA): TGTGCCAGCTCACAAGCAATAGTGCGCCACAATGAGCAGTTCTTC. Its translation is CASSQAIVRHNEQFF. Full variable domain (rest looked up from reference TRBV18 and TRBJ2-1): NAGVMQNPRHLVRRRGQEARLRCSPMKGHSHVYWYRQLPEEGLKFMVYLQKENIIDESGMPKERFSAEFPKEGPSILRIQQVVRGDSAAYFCASSQAIVRHNEQFFGPGTRLTVL.